This T cell receptor (beta chain) was recovered during a study of blood T cell repertoires in COVID-19. Study at large: T cells, B-cell-depleted T cells, or PBMCs provided the cDNA or gDNA that served as material.

Assay: immunoSEQ multiplex PCR; the TCRdb copy retains only in-frame clones and omits some. The table shows some 130,000 clones, with 90% occurring only once. The CDR3 runs 13 residues. V was clipped by 3 bases and J by 8 bases, with 13 bases between them. Germline V gene data show CDR1 as KGHSH and CDR2 as LQKENI. The sequence came from a man aged 50 to 59 with active COVID-19. The chain combines TRBV18 with TRBJ1-2; D possibly corresponds to TRBD1 (5 bases). Sequencing was done on a sample of peripheral blood. The CDR3, as DNA: TGTGCCAGCTCACCCGACGGAGCAGGGGGCTACACCTTC. This encodes CASSPDGAGGYTF.